The 10 T cell receptor beta chains below all came from one sample that was sequenced in a study of blood T cell repertoires in COVID-19. The repertoire was sequenced with immunoSEQ multiplex PCR; TCRdb's copy has only in-frame clones and lacks some. The sample has around 93,000 clones, 75% to 85% seen once. Sample: peripheral blood. The source is a woman older than 75 with acute or convalescent COVID-19.

The CDR3 DNA follows: TGTGCCACCAGACCCGGGACAGGGGTCACCGGGGAGCTGTTTTTT. It codes for CATRPGTGVTGELFF. The V and J genes are TRBV24-1 and TRBJ2-2; 10 nucleotides agree with TRBD1. After removal of 7 bases from V and 4 bases from J, the junction contained 5 bases not matched to a gene. The CDR3 has 15 residues. Germline assignment: CDR1 KGHDR and CDR2 SFDVKD.

Concerning this clone itself: This sample also contains other DNA sequences that code for the same CDR3. The gene calls are TRBV6-5 and TRBJ2-3, with TRBD2 as a possible D gene (7 bases). Germline V CDR1 and CDR2: MNHEY, SVGAGI. The CDR3 has 14 amino acids. V was cut by 3 bases and J by 4 bases, with 11 bases left in between. The DNA of the CDR3 is TGTGCCAGCAGTTATGCGGGGGCCGCAGATACGCAGTATTTT. Translation: CASSYAGAADTQYF.

V gene TRBV19 combines with J gene TRBJ2-1, with TRBD1 matching over 7 bases. Trimming took 3 bases from V and 4 from J; bases not matched to a gene: 3. CDR1 LNHDA and CDR2 SQIVND come from the germline V gene (reference sequence). The CDR3 extends over 14 amino acids. The CDR3 DNA reads TGTGCCAGTAGTATGGTGGACAGGTACAATGAGCAGTTCTTC. Its translation is CASSMVDRYNEQFF.

The J gene is TRBJ2-2, the V gene TRBV6-4, with D possibly matching TRBD1 (6 bases). Germline V gene lookup returns CDR1 MRHNA and CDR2 SNTAGT. The CDR3 totals 16 residues. V gave up 8 bases and J gave up 6 bases, with 22 bases separating them. The CDR3 sequence: CASCTGGQGLAGELFF. CDR3 sequence (DNA): TGTGCCAGCTGCACGGGCGGGCAGGGGCTCGCCGGGGAGCTGTTTTTT.

The rearrangement uses TRBV30 and TRBJ1-5; maybe TRBD1 (5 bases). CDR3 length: 13 amino acids. V was trimmed by 1 base and J by 2 bases, leaving 6 bases between them. In germline, CDR1 is GTSNPN, CDR2 SVGIG (reference sequence). DNA for the CDR3: TGTGCCTGGAGTGGACAGCGCAATCAGCCCCAGCATTTT. This encodes CAWSGQRNQPQHF.

A remark on this clone: This same CDR3 is encoded by further DNA sequences in the sample. V gene TRBV7-2 combines with J gene TRBJ2-5; 7 bases are a match to TRBD2. Germline V lookup: CDR1 SGHTA, CDR2 FQGNSA. V was clipped by 3 bases and J by 5 bases; unmatched bases: 6. CDR3 length: 14 residues. The CDR3 DNA reads TGTGCCAGCAGCTTGCAGGGAGGGCAGGAGACCCAGTACTTC. This translates into CASSLQGGQETQYF.

This rearrangement joins TRBV14 to TRBJ2-3; 14 bases agree with TRBD2. The junction had 7 bases not matched to a gene; V was cut back by 1 base and J by 4 bases. The CDR3 consists of 18 residues. Germline CDR1 SGHDN, CDR2 FVKESK. This CDR3 is CASSQVTSGRAWADTQYF. CDR3 DNA: TGTGCCAGCAGCCAAGTGACTAGCGGGAGGGCCTGGGCAGATACGCAGTATTTT.

This rearrangement joins TRBV7-2 to TRBJ2-7, with 11 bases aligning to TRBD2. The CDR3 is 16 residues long. V shed 3 bases, J shed 3 bases, and the junction held 7 bases outside the gene matches. From germline, CDR1 is SGHTA and CDR2 FQGNSA. The DNA for the CDR3 is TGTGCCAGCAGCTTCGCTAGCGGGGGGCTCAACTACGAGCAGTACTTC. It specifies CASSFASGGLNYEQYF. Full variable domain (remainder filled in from reference TRBV7-2 and TRBJ2-7): GAGVSQSPSNKVTEKGKDVELRCDPISGHTALYWYRQSLGQGLEFLIYFQGNSAPDKSGLPSDRFSAERTGGSVSTLTIQRTQQEDSAVYLCASSFASGGLNYEQYFGPGTRLTVT.

V and J are TRBV27 and TRBJ1-6; D is unclear. Trimming left V 3 bases short and J 7 bases short, with 7 bases between. CDR3 length: 13 amino acids. Germline V lookup: CDR1 MNHEY, CDR2 SMNVEV (reference sequence). The CDR3 DNA sequence: TGTGCCAGCAGTTTTAGAGGGAATTCACCCCTCCACTTT. Translation gives CASSFRGNSPLHF.

This chain connects TRBV7-2 to TRBJ1-1; D is undetermined. This CDR3 spans 13 amino acids. The V end lost 5 bases, the J end lost 4 bases, and 11 bases lay between the germline ends. In germline, CDR1 is SGHTA, CDR2 FQGNSA. In DNA form, the CDR3 reads TGTGCCAGCAGCCCGGGGTATTTCACTGAAGCTTTCTTT. It encodes CASSPGYFTEAFF.